The source of this T cell receptor beta chain is a study of blood T cells in healthy people across ages. Across the study: Researchers report that template switching captured about one barcoded beta molecule per two T cells.

General study results and limits: Significant beta diversity loss was already apparent by age approximately 38, declining roughly linearly.

The table lists this clonotype with many counts. What it recognizes is unknown. This CDR3 contains 13 residues. Trimming took off 5 bases at V and 6 bases at J, with 11 bases between the two ends. Per germline, CDR1 SGHTA and CDR2 FQGNSA. Through a sample-barcoded 5' primer and a J-beta primer mix, a second PCR was run for roughly 6 to 11 cycles. Via MiXCR, TCRdb re-called the 5' RACE reads, giving one row per CDR3 protein. Of under 800,000 distinct CDR3 sequences listed, 43% are singletons. This sequence joins TRBV7-2 and TRBJ2-1; D is undetermined. The sample comprised blood. The TCR was taken from a woman in her sixties or seventies in good health. The CDR3 reads CASSLPASNEQFF. The CDR3 coding sequence is TGTGCCAGCAGCCTGCCAGCGAGCAATGAGCAGTTCTTC.